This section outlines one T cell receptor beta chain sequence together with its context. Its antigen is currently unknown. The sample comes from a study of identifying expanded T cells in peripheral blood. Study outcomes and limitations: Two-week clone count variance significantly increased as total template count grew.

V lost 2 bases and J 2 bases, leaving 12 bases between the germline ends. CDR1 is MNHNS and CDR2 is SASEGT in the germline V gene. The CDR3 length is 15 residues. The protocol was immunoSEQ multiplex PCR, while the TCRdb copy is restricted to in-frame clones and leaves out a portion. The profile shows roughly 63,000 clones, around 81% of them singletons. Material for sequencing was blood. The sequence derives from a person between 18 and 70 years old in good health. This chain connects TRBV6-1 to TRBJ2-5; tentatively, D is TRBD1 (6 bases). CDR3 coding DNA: TGTGCCAGCAGTGAACTAGCCAGGGGACAAGAGACCCAGTACTTC. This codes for CASSELARGQETQYF.